Sequencing of this T cell receptor beta chain was carried out in a study of blood T cell repertoires in COVID-19. Some clones are missing from TCRdb's copy, which holds only in-frame ones; the method was immunoSEQ multiplex PCR. The sample has 95,000 to 150,000 clones; over 60% are singletons. This CDR3 comprises 15 residues. V trimming: 4 bases; J trimming: 2 bases; junction bases outside the gene matches: 6. The germline CDR1 and CDR2 sequences are SGDLS and YYNGEE. The sequence was collected from a man aged 35 to 55 with active or convalescent COVID-19. The J gene is TRBJ2-7, the V gene TRBV9; 10 nucleotides agree with TRBD1. Sequencing was carried out using peripheral blood. CDR3 nucleotides: TGTGCCAGCAGCCCTCCGGGACAGGGGACCTACGAGCAGTACTTC. This sequence encodes CASSPPGQGTYEQYF.